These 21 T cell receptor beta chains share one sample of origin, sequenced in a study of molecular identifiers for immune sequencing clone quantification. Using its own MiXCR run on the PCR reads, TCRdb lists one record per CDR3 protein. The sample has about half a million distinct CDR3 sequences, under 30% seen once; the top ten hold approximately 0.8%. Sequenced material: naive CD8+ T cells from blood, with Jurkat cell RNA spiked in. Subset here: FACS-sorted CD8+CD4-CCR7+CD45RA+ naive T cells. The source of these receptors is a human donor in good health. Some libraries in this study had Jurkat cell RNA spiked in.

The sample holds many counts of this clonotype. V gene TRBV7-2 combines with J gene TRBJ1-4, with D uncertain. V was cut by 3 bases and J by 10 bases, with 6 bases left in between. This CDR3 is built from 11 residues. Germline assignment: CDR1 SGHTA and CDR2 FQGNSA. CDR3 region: CASSFGGKLFF. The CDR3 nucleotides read TGTGCCAGCAGCTTTGGTGGAAAACTGTTTTTT.

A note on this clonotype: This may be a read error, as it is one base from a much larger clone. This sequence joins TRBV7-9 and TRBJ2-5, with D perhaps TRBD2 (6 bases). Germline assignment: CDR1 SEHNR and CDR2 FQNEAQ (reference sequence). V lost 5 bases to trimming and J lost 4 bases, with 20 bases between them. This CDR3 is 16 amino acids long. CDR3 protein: CASSPVVGGHRETQYF. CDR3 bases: TGTGCCAGCAGCCCCGTAGTCGGGGGTCACCGAGAGACCCAGTACTTC.

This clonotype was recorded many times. The CDR3 is CASSVLVVGELFF. The CDR3 nucleotides read TGTGCCAGCAGCGTACTAGTAGTAGGGGAGCTGTTTTTT. The V call is TRBV9, the J call TRBJ2-2, with D unresolved. The length of the CDR3 is 13 residues. Trimming removed 1 base from V and 8 bases from J, with 9 bases in between. Germline loops: CDR1 SGDLS, CDR2 YYNGEE.

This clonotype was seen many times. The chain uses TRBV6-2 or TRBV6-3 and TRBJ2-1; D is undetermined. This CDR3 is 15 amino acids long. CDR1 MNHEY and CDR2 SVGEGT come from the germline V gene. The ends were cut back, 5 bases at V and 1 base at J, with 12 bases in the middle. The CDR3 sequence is CASSTAVLSYNEQFF. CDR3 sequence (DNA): TGTGCCAGCAGTACCGCCGTCCTGTCCTACAATGAGCAGTTCTTC.

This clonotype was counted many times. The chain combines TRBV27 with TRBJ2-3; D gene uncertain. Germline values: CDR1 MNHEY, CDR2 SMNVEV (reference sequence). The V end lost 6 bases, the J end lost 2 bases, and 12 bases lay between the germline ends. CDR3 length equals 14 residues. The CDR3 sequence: CASSWAGSTDTQYF. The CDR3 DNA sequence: TGTGCCAGCAGCTGGGCCGGGTCCACAGATACGCAGTATTTT.

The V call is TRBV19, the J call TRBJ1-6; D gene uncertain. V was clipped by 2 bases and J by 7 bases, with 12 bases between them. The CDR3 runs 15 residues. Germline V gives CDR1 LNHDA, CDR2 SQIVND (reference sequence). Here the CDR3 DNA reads TGTGCCAGTAGTATAATGACAAGGTCGAATTCACCCCTCCACTTT. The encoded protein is CASSIMTRSNSPLHF.

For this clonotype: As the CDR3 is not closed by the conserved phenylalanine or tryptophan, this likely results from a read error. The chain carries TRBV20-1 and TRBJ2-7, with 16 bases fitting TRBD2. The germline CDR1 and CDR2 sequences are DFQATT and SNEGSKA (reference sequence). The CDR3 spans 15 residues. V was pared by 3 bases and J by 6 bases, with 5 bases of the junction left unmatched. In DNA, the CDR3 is TGCAGTGCTAGGGGGGGGACTAGCGGGAGGGTCGAGCAGTACCTC. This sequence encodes CSARGGTSGRVEQYL.

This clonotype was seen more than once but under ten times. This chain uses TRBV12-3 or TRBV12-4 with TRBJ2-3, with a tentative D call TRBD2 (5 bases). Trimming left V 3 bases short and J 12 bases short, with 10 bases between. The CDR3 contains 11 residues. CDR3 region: CASSFTEDQYF. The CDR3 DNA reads TGTGCCAGCAGTTTCACGGAGGACCAGTATTTT.

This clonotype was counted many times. The CDR3 coding sequence is TGTGCCAGCAGCGCGGGACTAGCGGACCACGAGCAGTACTTC. This codes for CASSAGLADHEQYF. This chain connects TRBV9 to TRBJ2-7, with 11 bases aligning to TRBD2. CDR1 and CDR2 (germline): SGDLS, YYNGEE. Losses at the gene ends were 3 bases for V and 5 bases for J; bases not matched to a gene: 4. The CDR3 contains 14 residues.

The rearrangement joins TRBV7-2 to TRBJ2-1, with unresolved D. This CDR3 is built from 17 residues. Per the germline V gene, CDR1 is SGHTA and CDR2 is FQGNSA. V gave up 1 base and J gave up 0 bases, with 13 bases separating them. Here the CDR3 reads CASSLGPGRSSYNEQFF. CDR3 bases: TGTGCCAGCAGCTTAGGACCCGGTCGGAGCTCCTACAATGAGCAGTTCTTC. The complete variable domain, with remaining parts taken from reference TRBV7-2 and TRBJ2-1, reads GAGVSQSPSNKVTEKGKDVELRCDPISGHTALYWYRQSLGQGLEFLIYFQGNSAPDKSGLPSDRFSAERTGGSVSTLTIQRTQQEDSAVYLCASSLGPGRSSYNEQFFGPGTRLTVL.

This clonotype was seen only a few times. The CDR3 reads CASALSYNEQFF. The CDR3 bases are TGTGCCAGCGCCCTTTCCTACAATGAGCAGTTCTTC. This chain joins TRBV6-2 or TRBV6-3 and TRBJ2-1; D unresolved. The length of the CDR3 is 12 residues. V was cut by 8 bases and J by 1 base, with 6 bases left in between. Germline CDR1 and CDR2: MNHEY and SVGEGT.

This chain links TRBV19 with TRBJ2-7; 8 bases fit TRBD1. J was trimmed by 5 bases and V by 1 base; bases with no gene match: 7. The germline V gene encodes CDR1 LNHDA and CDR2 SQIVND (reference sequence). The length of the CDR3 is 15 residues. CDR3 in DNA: TGTGCCAGTAGTATAGCCCGGACAGGGATCAACGAGCAGTACTTC. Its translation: CASSIARTGINEQYF. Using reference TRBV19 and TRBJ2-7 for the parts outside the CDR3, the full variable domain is DGGITQSPKYLFRKEGQNVTLSCEQNLNHDAMYWYRQDPGQGLRLIYYSQIVNDFQKGDIAEGYSVSREKKESFPLTVTSAQKNPTAFYLCASSIARTGINEQYFGPGTRLTVT.

CDR3 nucleotide sequence: TGTGCCAGCAGTTACTCCGGAACACGACCCTTTTCTGGGGAGCTGTTTTTT. This sequence encodes CASSYSGTRPFSGELFF. This chain connects TRBV6-2 or TRBV6-3 to TRBJ2-2, with no clear D. Trimming left V 0 bases short and J 8 bases short, with 19 bases between. Germline CDR1 and CDR2: MNHEY and SVGEGT. The length of the CDR3 is 17 residues.

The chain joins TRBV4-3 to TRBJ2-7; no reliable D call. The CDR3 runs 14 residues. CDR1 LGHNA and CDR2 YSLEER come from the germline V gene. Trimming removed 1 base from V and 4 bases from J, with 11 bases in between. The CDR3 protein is CASSQASRGYEQYF. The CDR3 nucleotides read TGCGCCAGCAGCCAAGCTAGTCGTGGGTACGAGCAGTACTTC.

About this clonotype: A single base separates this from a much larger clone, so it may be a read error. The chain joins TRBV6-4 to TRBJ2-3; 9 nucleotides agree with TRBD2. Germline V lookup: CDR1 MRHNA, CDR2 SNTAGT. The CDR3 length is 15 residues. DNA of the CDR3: TGTGCCAGCAGTGACTCCGGGACTAGCATAGATATGCAGTATTTT. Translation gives CASSDSGTSIDMQYF.

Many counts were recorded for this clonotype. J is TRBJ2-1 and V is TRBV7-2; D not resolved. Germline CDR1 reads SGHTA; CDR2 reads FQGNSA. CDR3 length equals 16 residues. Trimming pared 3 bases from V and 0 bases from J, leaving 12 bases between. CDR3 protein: CASSLYSYSSYNEQFF. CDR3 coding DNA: TGTGCCAGCAGCTTGTATAGCTACAGCTCCTACAATGAGCAGTTCTTC.

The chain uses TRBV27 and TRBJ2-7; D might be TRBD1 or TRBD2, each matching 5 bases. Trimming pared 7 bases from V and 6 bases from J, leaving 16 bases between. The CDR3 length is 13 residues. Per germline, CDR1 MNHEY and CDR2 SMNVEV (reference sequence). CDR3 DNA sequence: TGTGCCAGCATTGGGGGAGTTCTACTCGAGCAGTACTTC. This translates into CASIGGVLLEQYF.

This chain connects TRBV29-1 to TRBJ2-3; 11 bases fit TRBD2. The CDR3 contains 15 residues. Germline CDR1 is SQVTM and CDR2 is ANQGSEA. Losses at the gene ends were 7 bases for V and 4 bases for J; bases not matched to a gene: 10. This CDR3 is CSGEELAGVADTQYF. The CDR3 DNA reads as TGCAGCGGGGAGGAACTAGCGGGAGTTGCAGATACGCAGTATTTT.

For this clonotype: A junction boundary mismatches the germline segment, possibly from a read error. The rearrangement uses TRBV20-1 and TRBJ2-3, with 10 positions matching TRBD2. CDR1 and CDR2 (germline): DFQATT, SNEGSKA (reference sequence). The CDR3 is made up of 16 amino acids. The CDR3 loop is CSARPRLAGTTDTQNF. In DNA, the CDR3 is TGCAGTGCTAGACCTAGACTAGCGGGTACCACAGATACGCAGAATTTT.

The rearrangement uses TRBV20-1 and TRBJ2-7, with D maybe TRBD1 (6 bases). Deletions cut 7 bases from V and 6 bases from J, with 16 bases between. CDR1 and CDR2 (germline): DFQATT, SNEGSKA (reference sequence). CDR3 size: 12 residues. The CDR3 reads CSGQGLGSEQYF. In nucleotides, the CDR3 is TGCAGTGGCCAGGGGTTGGGGTCCGAGCAGTACTTC.

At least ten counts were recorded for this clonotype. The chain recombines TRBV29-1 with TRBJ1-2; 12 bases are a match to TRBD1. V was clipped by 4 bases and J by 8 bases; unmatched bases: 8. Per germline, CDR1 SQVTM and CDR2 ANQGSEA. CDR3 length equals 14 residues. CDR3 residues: CSVVSGQGAKGYTF. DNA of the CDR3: TGCAGCGTTGTGTCGGGACAGGGGGCGAAGGGCTACACCTTC.